These 20 T cell receptor beta chains were all obtained from the same sample, sequenced in a study of cytomegalovirus exposure and HLA in healthy donors. Primers included in the PCR were 60 Vbeta and 13 Jbeta primers. Libraries were prepared by immunoSEQ multiplex PCR; TCRdb keeps only in-frame clonotypes and omits some of them. The profile shows some 110,000 clones, about 70% of them singletons. Sequencing used PBMCs. These receptors were obtained from a man between 25 and 39 years old in good health and CMV-seropositive.

The chain employs TRBV2 and TRBJ2-5, with 7 bases lining up with TRBD1. Trimming took 2 bases from V and 5 from J; bases not matched to a gene: 8. The CDR3 covers 15 residues. Germline values: CDR1 SNHLY, CDR2 FYNNEI. CDR3 in amino acids: CASSEITGAGETQYF. DNA for the CDR3: TGTGCCAGCAGTGAAATAACAGGGGCCGGGGAGACCCAGTACTTC.

This rearrangement joins TRBV10-1 to TRBJ2-2; D is undetermined. Germline values: CDR1 WNHNN, CDR2 SYGVQD (reference sequence). The CDR3 has 13 residues. The V and J ends lost 4 bases and 5 bases respectively, with 8 bases between them. For the CDR3, the DNA is TGCGCCAGCAGTGGCCAGCGAACCGGGGAGCTGTTTTTT. Its translation is CASSGQRTGELFF.

In nucleotides, the CDR3 is TGTGCCAGCAGTGACACTCTCGGTAGAGTGCAGTTCTTC. Translation gives CASSDTLGRVQFF. The chain employs TRBV6-4 and TRBJ2-1; D call uncertain. Germline V CDR1 and CDR2: MRHNA, SNTAGT. CDR3 length: 13 residues. The V end was cut by 2 bases, the J end by 12 bases, with 14 bases between.

As to this clone: The junction departs from germline at one end; a sequencing error may be responsible. The gene calls are TRBV5-1 and TRBJ1-2; 9 nucleotides match TRBD1. The CDR3 loop spans 15 amino acids. Germline-derived CDR1 and CDR2 are SGHRS and YFSETQ. CDR3 loop: CASSNPGTGFRGYTF. CDR3 bases: TGTGCCAGCAGCAACCCCGGGACAGGGTTTCGGGGCTACACCTTC.

In the case of this clone: One end of the junction does not line up with germline, which may come from a read error. The CDR3 region has the DNA TGTGCCAGCGGTTTCGGCGGGGGGCAGATATTCTTTGGAAATCAGCCCCAGCATTTT. Translation gives CASGFGGGQIFFGNQPQHF. The chain joins TRBV28 to TRBJ1-5, with TRBD1 as a possible D gene (6 bases). This CDR3 region has 19 residues. Germline CDR1 reads MDHEN; CDR2 reads SYDVKM.

This clone was picked up one time. V and J are TRBV4-1 and TRBJ1-1; TRBD1 might be the D (5 bases). CDR3 length: 14 residues. Germline loops: CDR1 MGHRA, CDR2 YSYEKL. The V end was cut by 4 bases, the J end by 11 bases, with 20 bases between. The CDR3 nucleotides read TGCGCCAGCAGCCCGACAGAAACTACTAAGGTGGCTTTCTTT. Protein product: CASSPTETTKVAFF.

The chain carries TRBV29-1 and TRBJ2-7, with 7 bases lining up with TRBD1. CDR1 SQVTM and CDR2 ANQGSEA come from the germline V gene. This CDR3 spans 13 amino acids. Trimming cost V 2 bases and J 2 bases; bases outside gene matches: 3. This chain's CDR3 is CSVEITGAYEQYF. The CDR3 bases are TGCAGCGTTGAAATAACAGGGGCCTACGAGCAGTACTTC.

This clone was seen only a few times. CDR3 nucleotides: TGTGCCAGCAGCACGGGAGTGAACACTGAAGCTTTCTTT. It translates to CASSTGVNTEAFF. V is TRBV7-3 and J is TRBJ1-1, with D unclear. Germline values: CDR1 SGHTA, CDR2 FQGTGA. Trimming stripped 5 bases from V and 0 bases from J, with 7 bases between. This CDR3 contains 13 residues.

V gene TRBV28 combines with J gene TRBJ2-5; 8 positions match TRBD1. The J call may be wrong; the DNA end is better matched by TRBJ2-7. The CDR3 sequence is 12 residues long. CDR1 MDHEN and CDR2 SYDVKM come from the germline V gene. The CDR3 DNA reads as TGTGCCAGCAGTCGGACAGGGTACGAGCAGTACTTC. Amino acid sequence: CASSRTGYEQYF.

The CDR3 DNA sequence: TGTGCCAGCAGTCTATCCCGAGCGGTGAACACTGAAGCTTTCTTT. It encodes CASSLSRAVNTEAFF. The chain combines TRBV28 with TRBJ1-1; D is undetermined. The CDR3 is made up of 15 amino acids. Germline CDR1 MDHEN, CDR2 SYDVKM. Deletions cut 5 bases from V and 0 bases from J, with 13 bases between.

The genes are TRBV4-1 and TRBJ1-1; D gene unclear. The V gene lost 4 bases and the J gene lost 2 bases, with 14 bases spanning the gap. Germline loops: CDR1 MGHRA, CDR2 YSYEKL. This CDR3 has 15 residues. The CDR3 DNA reads TGCGCCAGCAGCCGTCACGAAGCGGATAACACTGAAGCTTTCTTT. It yields the protein CASSRHEADNTEAFF.

This chain connects TRBV29-1 to TRBJ1-4; TRBD1 aligns across 12 bases. The CDR3 consists of 15 residues. Trimming cost V 6 bases and J 3 bases; bases outside gene matches: 5. CDR1 is SQVTM and CDR2 is ANQGSEA in the germline V gene. This CDR3 is CSVDGTGGSNEKLFF. CDR3 coding DNA: TGCAGCGTGGACGGGACAGGGGGCTCTAATGAAAAACTGTTTTTT.

CDR3 sequence reads: CASTDAGTGVRPLHF. CDR3 coding DNA: TGTGCCAGCACGGACGCCGGGACAGGGGTAAGGCCCCTCCACTTT. This chain connects TRBV19 to TRBJ1-6; 10 bases agree with TRBD1. Trimming took 9 bases from V and 13 from J; bases not matched to a gene: 15. CDR1 is LNHDA, CDR2 SQIVND, per germline (reference sequence). The CDR3 has 15 residues.

This rearrangement joins TRBV28 to TRBJ1-2; 7 bases match TRBD1. The V segment lost 5 bases and the J segment 4 bases; nucleotides outside the gene matches: 7. The length of the CDR3 is 14 residues. Germline V gene lookup returns CDR1 MDHEN and CDR2 SYDVKM. The CDR3 region is CASSTDGTVYGYTF. The CDR3 DNA is TGTGCCAGCAGTACCGACGGGACAGTCTATGGCTACACCTTC.

Only a few counts were recorded for this clone. The chain couples TRBV7-3 to TRBJ1-6, with D maybe TRBD1 (6 bases). Trimming took 2 bases from V and 9 from J, leaving 17 bases between them. Germline CDR1 and CDR2: SGHTA and FQGTGA. The CDR3 totals 16 residues. CDR3: CASSLSVRGGSSPLHF. In DNA, the CDR3 is TGTGCCAGCAGCTTATCAGTCAGGGGTGGAAGTTCACCCCTCCACTTT.

The chain employs TRBV5-1 and TRBJ2-7; the D gene is possibly TRBD1 (7 bases). This CDR3 is 16 amino acids long. Trimming took 3 bases from V and 3 from J, leaving 19 bases between them. CDR1 is SGHRS and CDR2 is YFSETQ in the germline V gene. The CDR3 region has the DNA TGCGCCAGCAGCTCGGGGGAGACAGGGATGGGCTACGAGCAGTACTTC. It translates to CASSSGETGMGYEQYF. The full variable domain, rest sourced from reference TRBV5-1 and TRBJ2-7, is KAGVTQTPRYLIKTRGQQVTLSCSPISGHRSVSWYQQTPGQGLQFLFEYFSETQRNKGNFPGRFSGRQFSNSRSEMNVSTLELGDSALYLCASSSGETGMGYEQYFGPGTRLTVT.

This clone occurred a few times. The CDR3 here is CASSVAGTGDYEQYF. In nucleotides, the CDR3 is TGTGCCAGCAGCGTAGCCGGGACAGGGGACTACGAGCAGTACTTC. V and J are TRBV9 and TRBJ2-7, with 10 positions matching TRBD1. Germline trimming cut 0 bases from V and 3 bases from J; bases unmatched to any gene: 3. Germline CDR1 SGDLS, CDR2 YYNGEE. CDR3 size: 15 residues.

The genes are TRBV9 and TRBJ2-4; D is possibly TRBD2 (5 bases). The ends were cut back, 4 bases at V and 3 bases at J, with 17 bases in the middle. The V gene's germline CDR1 is SGDLS and CDR2 YYNGEE. The CDR3 is made up of 16 amino acids. The CDR3 is CASSPGWGVGKNIQYF. The CDR3, as DNA: TGTGCCAGCAGCCCCGGGTGGGGAGTGGGCAAAAACATTCAGTACTTC.

This chain connects TRBV18 to TRBJ1-1; 7 bases map to TRBD1. Per germline, CDR1 KGHSH and CDR2 LQKENI. V gave up 4 bases and J gave up 1 base; unmatched junction bases: 6. This CDR3 is 15 amino acids long. The CDR3 protein is CASSRETGTNTEAFF. The CDR3 coding sequence is TGTGCCAGCTCACGGGAGACAGGGACGAACACTGAAGCTTTCTTT.

The chain employs TRBV29-1 and TRBJ2-2; D is possibly TRBD2 (7 bases). The CDR3 sequence is 17 residues long. Germline CDR1 and CDR2: SQVTM and ANQGSEA. The V and J ends lost 4 bases and 3 bases respectively, with 21 bases between them. In DNA form, the CDR3 reads TGCAGCGTTGGGGGGGGCAGGGGTTATTGGGACACCGGGGAGCTGTTTTTT. Translating it yields CSVGGGRGYWDTGELFF.